A single sample is the source of the 29 T cell receptor beta chains below, sequenced in a study of OX40 agonist ivuxolimab in advanced cancers. Method: immunoSEQ multiplex PCR; TCRdb's copy keeps in-frame clones and lacks some. Of about 71,000 clones detected, about 89% appear once; the ten largest clones hold more than 12%. Sequences were derived from CD4+ or CD8+ T cells sorted from blood, sampled in a trial of the OX40 agonist ivuxolimab. The source is an adult with an advanced solid tumor such as melanoma, head and neck, liver or kidney cancer.

The gene calls are TRBV28 and TRBJ2-1; possible D gene TRBD2, 5 bases. V dropped 4 bases and J dropped 5 bases, with 18 bases sitting between them. CDR3 length: 16 residues. Germline CDR1 is MDHEN and CDR2 is SYDVKM. CDR3 nucleotides: TGTGCCAGCAGTTCCCCCCTAGCTCTGGGCGACAATGAGCAGTTCTTC. This translates into CASSSPLALGDNEQFF.

The gene calls are TRBV4-3 and TRBJ1-5; D is perhaps TRBD1 (6 bases). The CDR3 is 16 amino acids. Deletions cut 0 bases from V and 4 bases from J, with 13 bases between. Germline loops: CDR1 LGHNA, CDR2 YSLEER. The CDR3 spells CASSQDYPGANQPQHF. The DNA of the CDR3 is TGCGCCAGCAGCCAAGACTACCCAGGGGCGAATCAGCCCCAGCATTTT.

The chain couples TRBV30 to TRBJ1-2; D is undetermined. The CDR3 consists of 14 residues. The ends were cut back, 0 bases at V and 3 bases at J, with 11 bases in the middle. CDR1 and CDR2 from the germline V gene are GTSNPN and SVGIG (reference sequence). The CDR3 DNA reads as TGTGCCTGGAGTGTACAGAAGGGCTACTATGGCTACACCTTC. Its protein product is CAWSVQKGYYGYTF.

This chain connects TRBV28 to TRBJ2-7; 7 bases agree with TRBD1. The CDR3 has 14 residues. The V gene end was trimmed by 5 bases and the J gene end by 2 bases; junction bases not matched to a gene: 6. Germline CDR1 reads MDHEN; CDR2 reads SYDVKM. CDR3 amino acids: CASSLTTGPYEQYF. The DNA for the CDR3 is TGTGCCAGCAGTCTCACGACAGGGCCCTACGAGCAGTACTTC.

As for this clone: The same CDR3 arises from other DNA sequences in this sample as well. The chain has TRBV7-2 and TRBJ1-5; maybe TRBD1 (6 bases). The germline V gene encodes CDR1 SGHTA and CDR2 FQGNSA. This CDR3 has 15 amino acids. Trimming removed 5 bases from V and 8 bases from J, with 19 bases in between. DNA for the CDR3: TGTGCCAGCAGCCCGGACTCGGGGGGCGGAGAGCCCCAGCATTTT. This codes for CASSPDSGGGEPQHF. Filled out from reference TRBV7-2 and TRBJ1-5, the complete variable domain reads GAGVSQSPSNKVTEKGKDVELRCDPISGHTALYWYRQSLGQGLEFLIYFQGNSAPDKSGLPSDRFSAERTGGSVSTLTIQRTQQEDSAVYLCASSPDSGGGEPQHFGDGTRLSIL.

This clone came up once. This rearrangement joins TRBV4-3 to TRBJ1-4; D is undetermined. The CDR3 extends over 15 amino acids. V was cut by 1 base and J by 5 bases, with 11 bases left in between. CDR1 is LGHNA, CDR2 YSLEER, per germline. CDR3 nucleotide sequence: TGCGCCAGCAGCCAAGCACCGGGCCTAAATGAAAAACTGTTTTTT. This sequence encodes CASSQAPGLNEKLFF.

The gene calls are TRBV4-1 and TRBJ1-5; 8 nucleotides align to TRBD1. V was clipped by 2 bases and J by 0 bases; unmatched bases: 3. The germline gives CDR1 MGHRA, CDR2 YSYEKL. The length of the CDR3 is 16 residues. CDR3 region: CASSQQGAYSNQPQHF. CDR3 sequence (DNA): TGCGCCAGCAGCCAACAGGGGGCCTATAGCAATCAGCCCCAGCATTTT.

The genes are TRBV19 and TRBJ2-7, with TRBD1 identical over 8 bases. V gave up 8 bases and J gave up 5 bases; unmatched junction bases: 5. Germline V gene lookup returns CDR1 LNHDA and CDR2 SQIVND (reference sequence). This CDR3 spans 12 amino acids. The CDR3 loop is CASADRVDEQYF. In nucleotides, the CDR3 is TGTGCCAGTGCGGACAGGGTGGACGAGCAGTACTTC.

This sequence joins TRBV4-3 and TRBJ2-2; no firm D call. CDR1 and CDR2 (germline): LGHNA, YSLEER. CDR3 size: 14 residues. V was shortened by 2 bases and J by 3 bases, with 7 bases between the two germline ends. CDR3 DNA: TGCGCCAGCAGCCAAATTTGGGACACCGGGGAGCTGTTTTTT. As protein: CASSQIWDTGELFF.

This clone occurred once. The V and J genes are TRBV6-5 and TRBJ1-2; D is ambiguous. CDR3 length equals 13 residues. The V end lost 2 bases, the J end lost 3 bases, and 7 bases lay between the germline ends. Germline V gene sequence: CDR1 MNHEY, CDR2 SVGAGI. The CDR3, as DNA: TGTGCCAGCAGTTACGAGCAGTACTATGGCTACACCTTC. It specifies CASSYEQYYGYTF.

The chain is built from TRBV7-3 and TRBJ2-3, with D perhaps matching TRBD2 (5 bases). Germline loops: CDR1 SGHTA, CDR2 FQGTGA. V lost 1 base, J lost 5 bases, and 7 bases lay in between. The CDR3 extends over 13 amino acids. The CDR3 DNA is TGTGCCAGCAGCTTAAGGGAGAAAGATACGCAGTATTTT. Its protein is CASSLREKDTQYF.

The chain employs TRBV7-9 and TRBJ2-1; D remains unclear. V gave up 4 bases and J gave up 5 bases, with 3 bases separating them. CDR1 SEHNR and CDR2 FQNEAQ come from the germline V gene (reference sequence). This CDR3 region has 11 residues. CDR3 DNA sequence: TGTGCCAGCAGCTGGAACAATGAGCAGTTCTTC. Encoded protein: CASSWNNEQFF. The full variable domain, rest sourced from reference TRBV7-9 and TRBJ2-1, is DTGVSQNPRHKITKRGQNVTFRCDPISEHNRLYWYRQTLGQGPEFLTYFQNEAQLEKSRLLSDRFSAERPKGSFSTLEIQRTEQGDSAMYLCASSWNNEQFFGPGTRLTVL.

J is TRBJ1-3 and V is TRBV27; D unclear. This CDR3 is 17 amino acids long. Trimming shortened V by 3 bases and J by 0 bases, and 15 bases separated the two germline ends. Germline V gives CDR1 MNHEY, CDR2 SMNVEV (reference sequence). Here the CDR3 DNA reads TGTGCCAGCAGTTTCACCGGAGGAGGAAGCTCTGGAAACACCATATATTTT. As protein: CASSFTGGGSSGNTIYF.

The J gene is TRBJ1-1, the V gene TRBV15; weak D call: TRBD1 (5 bases). V was pared by 0 bases and J by 8 bases, with 13 bases between. CDR3 size: 14 residues. Looked up from germline, CDR1 is LNHNV and CDR2 is YYDKDF (reference sequence). The CDR3 bases are TGTGCCACCAGCAGAGATTGGGAGGGGAGGGAAGCTTTCTTT. This encodes CATSRDWEGREAFF.

V gene TRBV6-5 combines with J gene TRBJ2-1; no reliable D call. The germline CDR1 and CDR2 sequences are MNHEY and SVGAGI. Deletions cut 3 bases from V and 5 bases from J, with 8 bases between. The CDR3 spans 13 residues. DNA for the CDR3: TGTGCCAGCAGTTATAGTCGGCACAATGAGCAGTTCTTC. Encoded protein: CASSYSRHNEQFF.

The V call is TRBV9, the J call TRBJ2-7; a possible D gene is TRBD2 (5 bases). Germline loops: CDR1 SGDLS, CDR2 YYNGEE. V lost 4 bases, J lost 2 bases, and 13 bases lay in between. The CDR3 runs 14 residues. As DNA, the CDR3 is TGTGCCAGCAGCCCCGGAGGATTAGCCTACGAGCAGTACTTC. Its protein is CASSPGGLAYEQYF.

This chain uses TRBV18 with TRBJ2-7, with a tentative D call TRBD2 (5 bases). CDR3 length equals 14 residues. Germline CDR1 is KGHSH and CDR2 is LQKENI. The V end was cut by 5 bases, the J end by 3 bases, with 14 bases between. CDR3 nucleotide sequence: TGTGCCAGCTCATCCGCTAGCAGCTACTACGAGCAGTACTTC. The encoded protein is CASSSASSYYEQYF.

The rearrangement links TRBV7-9 to TRBJ2-7; D is tentatively TRBD1 or TRBD2 (5 bases each). Trimming removed 6 bases at V and 3 bases at J, with 15 bases between. This CDR3 contains 14 residues. Per the germline V gene, CDR1 is SEHNR and CDR2 is FQNEAQ (reference sequence). CDR3 amino acids: CASSFVGEYYEQYF. In DNA form, the CDR3 reads TGTGCCAGCAGTTTTGTGGGGGAGTACTACGAGCAGTACTTC.

The rearrangement joins TRBV7-2 to TRBJ2-1; D remains unclear. The CDR3 consists of 12 residues. V shed 5 bases and J shed 5 bases, with 7 bases lying between them. Germline V gives CDR1 SGHTA, CDR2 FQGNSA. In DNA, the CDR3 is TGTGCCAGCAGCATATACAACAATGAGCAGTTCTTC. Amino acids: CASSIYNNEQFF.

This clone occurred once. The V gene is TRBV4-2, the J gene TRBJ2-3; D gene ambiguous. Trimming cost V 7 bases and J 1 base, with 21 bases left between them. Germline-derived CDR1 and CDR2 are LGHNA and YNFKEQ. This CDR3 contains 17 residues. The CDR3 DNA is TGTGCCAGCATCTCAAGCCTCGGCCTCCTTGGCACAGATACGCAGTATTTT. Its protein is CASISSLGLLGTDTQYF.

J is TRBJ2-3 and V is TRBV5-6; 8 bases are shared with TRBD1. The CDR3 loop spans 14 amino acids. V gave up 2 bases and J gave up 1 base; unmatched junction bases: 0. From germline, CDR1 is SGHDT and CDR2 YYEEEE. CDR3 DNA: TGTGCCAGCAGCTTACAGGGGGGCACAGATACGCAGTATTTT. Amino acid sequence: CASSLQGGTDTQYF.

The chain combines TRBV27 with TRBJ2-7; TRBD1 might be the D (5 bases). Germline V gene lookup returns CDR1 MNHEY and CDR2 SMNVEV (reference sequence). The V end lost 2 bases, the J end lost 6 bases, and 14 bases lay between the germline ends. This CDR3 spans 14 amino acids. DNA for the CDR3: TGTGCCAGCAGTTTACAGGGCCGGCAGTCCGAGCAGTACTTC. Translating gives CASSLQGRQSEQYF.

The CDR3 DNA is TGTGCCAGTTTGTTAGCGGGGAGCTCCTACAATGAGCAGTTCTTC. Protein: CASLLAGSSYNEQFF. This rearrangement joins TRBV7-9 to TRBJ2-1, with 8 bases aligning to TRBD2. Germline loops: CDR1 SEHNR, CDR2 FQNEAQ (reference sequence). V shed 9 bases, J shed 0 bases, and the junction held 7 bases outside the gene matches. The CDR3 consists of 15 residues.

The rearrangement uses TRBV19 and TRBJ2-1, with 7 bases lining up with TRBD2. The trim removed 9 bases at V and 10 bases at J, leaving 9 bases unmatched. This CDR3 comprises 12 residues. Germline V gene sequence: CDR1 LNHDA, CDR2 SQIVND (reference sequence). The chain's CDR3 is CASRDLAEEQFF. The CDR3 bases are TGTGCCAGCCGCGATCTAGCGGAAGAGCAGTTCTTC.

J is TRBJ2-1 and V is TRBV9; TRBD2 matches at 11 bases. V dropped 3 bases and J dropped 9; count of bases not matched to a gene: 14. Germline V gene sequence: CDR1 SGDLS, CDR2 YYNGEE. The CDR3 covers 17 residues. CDR3 nucleotides: TGTGCCAGCAGCGGTAGTATGACTAGCGGGATAGTGGGTGAGCAGTTCTTC. This translates into CASSGSMTSGIVGEQFF.

This chain uses TRBV4-3 with TRBJ1-1, with D uncertain. The CDR3 consists of 14 residues. The V gene lost 1 base and the J gene lost 4 bases, with 10 bases spanning the gap. The germline CDR1 and CDR2 sequences are LGHNA and YSLEER. The CDR3 coding sequence is TGCGCCAGCAGCCAAGTCGAGGGTTCCACTGAAGCTTTCTTT. Encoded protein: CASSQVEGSTEAFF.

The chain links TRBV28 to TRBJ2-5, with D maybe TRBD2 (5 bases). The length of the CDR3 is 17 residues. The V and J ends lost 2 bases and 0 bases respectively, with 16 bases between them. Germline assignment: CDR1 MDHEN and CDR2 SYDVKM. CDR3 sequence reads: CASSLVGADRYQETQYF. CDR3 in DNA: TGTGCCAGCAGTTTAGTTGGAGCGGACCGGTACCAAGAGACCCAGTACTTC.

The chain couples TRBV10-1 to TRBJ2-1, with TRBD2 matching over 8 bases. V shed 4 bases and J 6 bases; nucleotides not matched to a gene: 5. The CDR3 length is 14 residues. Germline-derived CDR1 and CDR2 are WNHNN and SYGVQD (reference sequence). In DNA, the CDR3 is TGCGCCAGCAGTGGCTCGCGGGAGGTCAATGAGCAGTTCTTC. It encodes CASSGSREVNEQFF.

The CDR3 DNA reads as TGCGCCAGCAGCCAGTGGACAGGGACCCAATACAATGAGCAGTTCTTC. It is translated as CASSQWTGTQYNEQFF. This sequence joins TRBV4-1 and TRBJ2-1; 8 nucleotides line up with TRBD1. Unmatched junction bases numbered 8, after V lost 3 bases and J lost 4 bases. Germline V gene lookup returns CDR1 MGHRA and CDR2 YSYEKL. There are 16 residues in the CDR3.